This TCR beta chain was identified during a study of radiotherapy plus CTLA-4 blockade in lung cancer. Looking at the study overall: Among patients, more than 15% showed objective responses, and 31% had disease control. Study results and caveats: Following radiotherapy plus ipilimumab, tumor-derived TCR clones expanded in the blood. Early blood T cell clone changes and increased post-radiation serum interferon-beta were reportedly the strongest response predictors.

This CDR3 comprises 15 residues. With 7 bases removed from V and 5 bases from J, the gap between germline ends came to 17 bases. Germline assignment: CDR1 MDHEN and CDR2 SYDVKM. Focal radiation plus CTLA-4 blockade with ipilimumab was given to patients with chemo-refractory metastatic non-small-cell lung cancer. A single count supports this clone. Its antigen is undetermined. Clones were sequenced by immunoSEQ multiplex PCR, and TCRdb holds only the in-frame ones, with some missing. The table lists 60,000 to 85,000 clones, about 87% of them singletons. Specimen: peripheral blood, collected from a patient treated with radiotherapy plus ipilimumab. The chain carries TRBV28 and TRBJ1-4; D is ambiguous. The TCR originated in a human donor with non-small cell lung cancer who had stable disease on radiotherapy plus ipilimumab. The CDR3 nucleotides are TGTGCCAGCACCGCCCCTTGGGTAGGGAATGAAAAACTGTTTTTT. Its translation is CASTAPWVGNEKLFF.